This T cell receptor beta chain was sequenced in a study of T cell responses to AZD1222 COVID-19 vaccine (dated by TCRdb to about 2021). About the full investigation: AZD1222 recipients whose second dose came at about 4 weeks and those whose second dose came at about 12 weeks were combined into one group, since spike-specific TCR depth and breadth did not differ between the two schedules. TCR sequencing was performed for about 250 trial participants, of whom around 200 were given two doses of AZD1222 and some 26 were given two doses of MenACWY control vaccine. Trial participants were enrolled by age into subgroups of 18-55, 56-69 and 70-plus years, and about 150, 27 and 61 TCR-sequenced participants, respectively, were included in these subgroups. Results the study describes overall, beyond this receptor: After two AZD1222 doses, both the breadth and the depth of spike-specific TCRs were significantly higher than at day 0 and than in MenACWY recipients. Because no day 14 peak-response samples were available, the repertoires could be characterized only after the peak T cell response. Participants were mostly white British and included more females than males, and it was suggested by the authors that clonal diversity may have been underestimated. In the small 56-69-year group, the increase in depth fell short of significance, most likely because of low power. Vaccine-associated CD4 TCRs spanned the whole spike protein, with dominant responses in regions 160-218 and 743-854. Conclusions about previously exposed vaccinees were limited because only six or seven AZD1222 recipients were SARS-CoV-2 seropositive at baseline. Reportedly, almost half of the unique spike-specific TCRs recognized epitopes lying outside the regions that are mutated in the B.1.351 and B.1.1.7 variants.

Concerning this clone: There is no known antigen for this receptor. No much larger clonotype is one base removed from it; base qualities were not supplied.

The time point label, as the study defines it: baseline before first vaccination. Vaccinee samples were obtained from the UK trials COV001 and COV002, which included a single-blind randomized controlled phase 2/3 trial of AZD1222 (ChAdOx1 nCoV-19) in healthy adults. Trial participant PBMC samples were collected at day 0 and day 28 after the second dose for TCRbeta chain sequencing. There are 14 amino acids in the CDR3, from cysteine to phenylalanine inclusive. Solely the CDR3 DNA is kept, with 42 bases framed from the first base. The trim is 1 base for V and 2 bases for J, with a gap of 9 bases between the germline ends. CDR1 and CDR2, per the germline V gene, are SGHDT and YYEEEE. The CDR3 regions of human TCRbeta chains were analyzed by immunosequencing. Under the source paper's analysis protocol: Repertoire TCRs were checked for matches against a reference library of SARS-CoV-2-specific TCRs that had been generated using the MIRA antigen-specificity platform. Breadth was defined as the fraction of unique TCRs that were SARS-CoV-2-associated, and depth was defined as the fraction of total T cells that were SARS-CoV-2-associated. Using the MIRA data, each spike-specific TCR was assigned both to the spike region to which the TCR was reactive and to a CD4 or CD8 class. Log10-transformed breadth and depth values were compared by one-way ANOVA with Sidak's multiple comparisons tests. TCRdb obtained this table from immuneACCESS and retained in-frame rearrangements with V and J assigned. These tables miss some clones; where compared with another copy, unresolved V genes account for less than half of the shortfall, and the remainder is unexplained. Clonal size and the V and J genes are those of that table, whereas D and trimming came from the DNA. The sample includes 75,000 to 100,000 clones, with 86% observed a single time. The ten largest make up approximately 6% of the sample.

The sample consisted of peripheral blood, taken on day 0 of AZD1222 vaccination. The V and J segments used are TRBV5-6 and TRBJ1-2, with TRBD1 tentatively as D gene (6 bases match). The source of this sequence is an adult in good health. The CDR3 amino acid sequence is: CASSLNRVNYGYTF. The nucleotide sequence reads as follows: TGTGCCAGCAGCTTGAACAGGGTGAACTATGGCTACACCTTC.